The present T cell receptor beta chain was sequenced within a study of T cell changes during pregnancy in multiple sclerosis. The CDR3 is made up of 14 amino acids. Germline CDR1 LNHDA, CDR2 SQIVND (reference sequence). V lost 3 bases, J lost 1 base, and 9 bases lay in between. Using immunoSEQ multiplex PCR, the repertoire was profiled, and TCRdb retains in-frame clones only, with some absent. The table records some 100,000 clones, 92% of them present only once. The clonotype was recovered from a female donor with multiple sclerosis, enrolled in a pregnancy study. The chain links TRBV19 to TRBJ2-5, with D tentatively TRBD1 (6 bases). The sequencing used peripheral blood, collected after pregnancy. This CDR3 is CASSIAGVQETQYF. CDR3 DNA: TGTGCCAGTAGTATTGCAGGGGTCCAAGAGACCCAGTACTTC.